This T cell receptor beta chain was found in a study of shared clonotypes between healthy human individuals. Details on this clone: Antigen: not known.

The repertoire was sequenced with immunoSEQ multiplex PCR; TCRdb's copy has only in-frame clones and lacks some. The table has around 700,000 clones, around 72% seen once. Study conclusions and caveats: Rarefaction revealed incomplete sorted-subset sequencing despite large depth.

Germline loops: CDR1 SGHRS, CDR2 YFSETQ. Trimming left V 0 bases short and J 0 bases short, with 10 bases between. The CDR3 sequence is 15 residues long. This sequence originates from a woman in her 30s in good health. Sequenced: memory CD4+ T cells sorted from blood. Subset given: CD45RA-negative fraction. The chain is built from TRBV5-1 and TRBJ2-7; D remains unclear. CDR3 sequence: CASSLAETLSYEQYF. CDR3 DNA sequence: TGCGCCAGCAGCTTGGCTGAAACACTCTCCTACGAGCAGTACTTC.